The sequence of this T cell receptor beta chain was determined in a study of T-cell memory formation after mild COVID-19. Study-wide context: Clusters were largely donor specific.

On this clonotype itself: As yet, its antigen is unknown.

Between the trimmed V and J ends, which lost 1 base and 4 bases, there was a span of 19 bases. Germline V lookup: CDR1 MGHRA, CDR2 YSYEKL. CDR3 length: 17 amino acids. Regarding the study as a whole: Certain responding clones were present in pre-infection memory, suggesting participation of cross-reactive memory. Clones that contracted from day 15 to 85 were balanced CD4/CD8, while later expanders leaned CD4+.

After 5'RACE with constant-segment primers, TCR alpha and TCR beta cDNA libraries carrying sample barcodes and UMIs were obtained. MiXCR was run by TCRdb on the 5' RACE reads, yielding one entry per CDR3 protein. The sample contains 350,000 to 500,000 distinct CDR3 sequences, about a sixth of which appear only once. V is TRBV4-1 and J is TRBJ1-1; D not resolved. This clonotype was sampled from a man between 18 and 29 years old who had mild COVID-19 (a few samples of this study predate the infection). Cell type and time point are not known. The sample consisted of PBMCs or a T cell subset sorted from them (not recorded which). CDR3 in amino acids: CASSQVDLGFSSTEAFF. The DNA of the CDR3 is TGCGCCAGCAGCCAAGTCGACCTGGGTTTTAGCAGCACTGAAGCTTTCTTT.